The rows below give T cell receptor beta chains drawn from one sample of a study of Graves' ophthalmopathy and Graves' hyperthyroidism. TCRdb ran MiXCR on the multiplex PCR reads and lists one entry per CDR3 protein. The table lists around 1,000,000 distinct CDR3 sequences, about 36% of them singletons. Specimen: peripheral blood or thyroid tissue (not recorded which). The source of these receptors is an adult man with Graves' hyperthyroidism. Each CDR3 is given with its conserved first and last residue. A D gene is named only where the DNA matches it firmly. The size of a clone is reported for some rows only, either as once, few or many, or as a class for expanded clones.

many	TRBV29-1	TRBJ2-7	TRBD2	TGCAGCGTTAGGCCCGGGACTAGCGGGAGGGTTGAGCAGTACTTC	CSVRPGTSGRVEQYF
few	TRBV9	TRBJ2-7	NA	TGTGCCAGCAGCCCAGAGGGCAGAGCCTACGAGCAGTACTTC	CASSPEGRAYEQYF
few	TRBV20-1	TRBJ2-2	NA	TGCAGTGCGTCAGGGGTGGGGAACACCGGGGAGCTGTTTTTT	CSASGVGNTGELFF
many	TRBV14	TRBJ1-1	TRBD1	TGCGCCAGCAGCCAAGGGACAGTTGAAGCTTTCTTT	CASSQGTVEAFF
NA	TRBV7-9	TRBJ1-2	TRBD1	TGTGCCAGCAGCTTGGGCGAGGGACAGTACTATGGCTACACCTTC	CASSLGEGQYYGYTF
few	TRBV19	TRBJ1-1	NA	TGTGCCAGTAGTGGGCAGGGCACTACCCACACTGAAGCTTTCTTT	CASSGQGTTHTEAFF
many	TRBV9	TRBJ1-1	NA	TGTGCCAGCAGCGTCAGGGGATACACTGAAGCTTTCTTT	CASSVRGYTEAFF
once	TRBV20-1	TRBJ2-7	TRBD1	TGCAGTGCTACAAGGGACAGGAGCTCCTACGAGCAGTACTTC	CSATRDRSSYEQYF
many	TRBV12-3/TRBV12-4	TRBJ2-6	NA	TGTGCCAGCAGTTTAGGGTCAACTGGGGCCAACGTCCTGACTTTC	CASSLGSTGANVLTF
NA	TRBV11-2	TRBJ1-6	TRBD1	TGTGCCAGCAGCCAAGATGGGGACAGGGGCAATTCACCCCTCCACTTT	CASSQDGDRGNSPLHF
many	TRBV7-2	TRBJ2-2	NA	TGTGCCAGCAGAGGCCAGGGTGGGGGCACCGGGGAGCTGTTTTTT	CASRGQGGGTGELFF
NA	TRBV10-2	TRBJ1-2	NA	TGTGCCAGCAGTCCCACCGGTGAACCCTGGGTTGGCTACACCTTC	CASSPTGEPWVGYTF
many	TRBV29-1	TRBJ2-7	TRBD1	TGCAGCGTTGAATCACAGGGGGCCTACGAGCAGTACTTC	CSVESQGAYEQYF
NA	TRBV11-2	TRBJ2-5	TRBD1	TGTGCCAGCAGCTTAGTCCCGGCAGGGGGAGAGACCCAGTACTTC	CASSLVPAGGETQYF
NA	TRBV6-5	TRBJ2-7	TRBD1	TGTGCCAGCAGGAAACACCCGGGGGGACAGGGGAGTTACGAGCAGTACTTC	CASRKHPGGQGSYEQYF
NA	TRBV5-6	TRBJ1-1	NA	TGTGCCTGGAGTGTACCCAAGAGACGGGCGAAGAACACTGAAGCTTTCTTT	CAWSVPKRRAKNTEAFF
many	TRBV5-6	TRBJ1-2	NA	TGTGCCAGCAGCAGTGTACTCTATGGCTACACCTTC	CASSSVLYGYTF
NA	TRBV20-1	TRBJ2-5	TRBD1	TGCAGTGCCCAGAAGGGACAGCAAGAGACCCAGTACTTC	CSAQKGQQETQYF